The next 30 T cell receptor beta chains were all read from a single sample in a study of blood T cell repertoires in COVID-19 (dated by TCRdb to 2020 to 2021). The method behind the library was the immunoSEQ multiplex PCR assay. TCRdb stores this immuneACCESS table with in-frame sequences only. Part of the clones is absent; in the studies checked, under half of the shortfall reflects unresolved V genes, and no reason is known for the rest. The sample table shows roughly 120,000 clones, and roughly 82% are seen once. Approximately 15% of the sample is taken by the ten largest. Material: peripheral blood. All receptors derive from a woman aged 55-69 years with acute or convalescent COVID-19.

The rearrangement links TRBV18 to TRBJ1-3; D is unclear. The germline V and J ends were trimmed by 3 bases and 3 bases, with 9 bases remaining between them. The CDR3 extends over 14 amino acids. The germline V gene encodes CDR1 KGHSH and CDR2 LQKENI. The CDR3 nucleotides read TGTGCCAGCTCACCGCTAGGTAGTGGAAACACCATATATTTT. The encoded protein is CASSPLGSGNTIYF.

J is TRBJ1-5 and V is TRBV10-1; D perhaps matches TRBD1 (5 bases). The CDR3 is 14 amino acids. Trimming left V 3 bases short and J 11 bases short, with 17 bases between. Germline CDR1 WNHNN, CDR2 SYGVQD (reference sequence). The CDR3 DNA sequence: TGCGCCAGCAGTGATCGGGGCCGCGGGGAGTCCCAGCATTTT. This translates into CASSDRGRGESQHF.

The rearrangement links TRBV19 to TRBJ2-1; 8 bases line up with TRBD2. The CDR3 totals 18 residues. Germline trimming cut 5 bases from V and 2 bases from J; bases unmatched to any gene: 14. CDR1 LNHDA and CDR2 SQIVND come from the germline V gene (reference sequence). CDR3 protein: CASSPRRMAGGTYNEQFF. DNA for the CDR3: TGTGCCAGTAGTCCGCGTAGGATGGCGGGGGGCACCTACAATGAGCAGTTCTTC.

This clone came up once. J is TRBJ2-7 and V is TRBV30; D ambiguous. Trimming took off 7 bases at V and 2 bases at J, with 9 bases between the two ends. Germline V gives CDR1 GTSNPN, CDR2 SVGIG (reference sequence). This CDR3 has 11 amino acids. CDR3 sequence reads: CASSAAYEQYF. CDR3 coding DNA: TGTGCCTCCTCCGCAGCCTACGAGCAGTACTTC.

This chain links TRBV9 with TRBJ1-4, with a weak D call TRBD1 (6 bases). The length of the CDR3 is 15 residues. In germline, CDR1 is SGDLS, CDR2 YYNGEE. Between the trimmed V and J ends, which lost 5 bases and 3 bases, there was a span of 14 bases. Here the CDR3 reads CASSLETGPNEKLFF. The DNA for the CDR3 is TGTGCCAGCAGTCTAGAGACAGGACCTAATGAAAAACTGTTTTTT.

The chain employs TRBV7-3 and TRBJ1-1; D not resolved. The V and J ends lost 5 bases and 0 bases respectively, with 10 bases between them. The CDR3 is 14 residues long. CDR1 SGHTA and CDR2 FQGTGA come from the germline V gene. DNA of the CDR3: TGTGCCAGCAGCCCCACTCCCATGAACACTGAAGCTTTCTTT. Protein product: CASSPTPMNTEAFF.

The V call is TRBV4-3, the J call TRBJ1-1; unclear D gene. The CDR3 spans 16 residues. The V gene lost 0 bases and the J gene lost 1 base, with 12 bases spanning the gap. Per the germline V gene, CDR1 is LGHNA and CDR2 is YSLEER. The CDR3 DNA sequence: TGCGCCAGCAGCCAAGATCGTTTCGGAGAGAACACTGAAGCTTTCTTT. This sequence encodes CASSQDRFGENTEAFF.

The genes are TRBV4-2 and TRBJ1-1; 10 bases are a match to TRBD1. The CDR3 spans 13 residues. V lost 5 bases and J lost 7; bases outside the gene matches: 4. From germline, CDR1 is LGHNA and CDR2 YNFKEQ. CDR3: CASSTTGGYEAFF. DNA of the CDR3: TGTGCCAGCAGCACGACAGGGGGCTATGAAGCTTTCTTT.

This clone was observed a handful of times. This chain uses TRBV19 with TRBJ1-1; unclear D gene. Germline V gene lookup returns CDR1 LNHDA and CDR2 SQIVND (reference sequence). The V gene lost 5 bases and the J gene lost 2 bases, with 6 bases spanning the gap. The CDR3 is 12 amino acids. In DNA, the CDR3 is TGTGCCAGTAGTTTTCTAAACACTGAAGCTTTCTTT. This encodes CASSFLNTEAFF. Full variable domain (remainder filled in from reference TRBV19 and TRBJ1-1): DGGITQSPKYLFRKEGQNVTLSCEQNLNHDAMYWYRQDPGQGLRLIYYSQIVNDFQKGDIAEGYSVSREKKESFPLTVTSAQKNPTAFYLCASSFLNTEAFFGQGTRLTVV.

J is TRBJ2-7 and V is TRBV4-3; possibly TRBD1 for D (6 bases). The germline V gene has CDR1 LGHNA and CDR2 YSLEER. The V end was cut by 4 bases, the J end by 5 bases, with 12 bases between. CDR3 size: 13 residues. The CDR3 coding sequence is TGCGCCAGCAGCCCCCAAGAGGGGGACGAGCAGTACTTC. Translated: CASSPQEGDEQYF.

The chain recombines TRBV7-2 with TRBJ2-7; maybe TRBD1 (5 bases). V was shortened by 3 bases and J by 0 bases, with 12 bases between the two germline ends. CDR1 is SGHTA, CDR2 FQGNSA, per germline. CDR3 length equals 15 residues. CDR3 loop: CASSLQGDNSYEQYF. The CDR3 nucleotides are TGTGCCAGCAGCTTGCAGGGTGATAACTCCTACGAGCAGTACTTC. Filled out from reference TRBV7-2 and TRBJ2-7, the complete variable domain reads GAGVSQSPSNKVTEKGKDVELRCDPISGHTALYWYRQSLGQGLEFLIYFQGNSAPDKSGLPSDRFSAERTGGSVSTLTIQRTQQEDSAVYLCASSLQGDNSYEQYFGPGTRLTVT.

The V call is TRBV7-6, the J call TRBJ1-1; tentative D call: TRBD1 (5 bases). This CDR3 is 13 amino acids long. The V and J ends lost 5 bases and 1 base respectively, with 8 bases between them. Germline loops: CDR1 SGHVS, CDR2 FNYEAQ. CDR3 loop: CASSRQGNTEAFF. CDR3 sequence (DNA): TGTGCCAGCAGCCGCCAGGGGAACACTGAAGCTTTCTTT.

V is TRBV28 and J is TRBJ1-4; 9 positions agree with TRBD1. Germline CDR1 is MDHEN and CDR2 is SYDVKM. This CDR3 contains 16 residues. J lost 7 bases, V lost 5 bases, and 11 bases had no gene match. In DNA form, the CDR3 reads TGTGCCAGCAGTCTGACCGGGACAGGGTTACCTGAAAAACTGTTTTTT. Protein sequence: CASSLTGTGLPEKLFF.

The chain recombines TRBV12-3 or TRBV12-4 with TRBJ1-3; unclear D gene. V was shortened by 3 bases and J by 5 bases, with 5 bases between the two germline ends. The CDR3 runs 12 residues. CDR3 nucleotides: TGTGCCAGCAGTTTCAGGAGAAACACCATATATTTT. Translated: CASSFRRNTIYF.

This clone was seen just once. The chain combines TRBV19 with TRBJ2-5; 9 bases align to TRBD1. The germline CDR1 and CDR2 sequences are LNHDA and SQIVND (reference sequence). CDR3 size: 14 residues. Trimming removed 6 bases from V and 5 bases from J; junction bases left unmatched: 7. CDR3 sequence: CASRPQGARETQYF. CDR3 coding DNA: TGTGCCAGTAGGCCACAGGGGGCGCGGGAGACCCAGTACTTC.

CDR3 sequence reads: CASKPDRLNTEAFF. The CDR3 DNA is TGTGCCAGCAAACCGGACAGATTGAACACTGAAGCTTTCTTT. The V gene is TRBV6-5, the J gene TRBJ1-1, with D possibly being TRBD1 (6 bases). The CDR3 consists of 14 residues. The V end lost 7 bases, the J end lost 0 bases, and 12 bases lay between the germline ends. Germline loops: CDR1 MNHEY, CDR2 SVGAGI.

CDR3 amino acids: CASTLGGRGSYNEQFF. In nucleotides, the CDR3 is TGTGCCAGCACCCTGGGGGGGCGGGGGTCCTACAATGAGCAGTTCTTC. The J gene is TRBJ2-1, the V gene TRBV28; tentative D call: TRBD2 (7 bases). From germline, CDR1 is MDHEN and CDR2 SYDVKM. The CDR3 loop spans 16 amino acids. The ends were cut back, 7 bases at V and 1 base at J, with 17 bases in the middle.

This sequence joins TRBV7-3 and TRBJ2-1, with a weak D call TRBD2 (6 bases). Per the germline V gene, CDR1 is SGHTA and CDR2 is FQGTGA. Trimming took off 3 bases at V and 9 bases at J, with 12 bases between the two ends. The CDR3 length is 13 residues. The CDR3 loop reads CASSFAGLGEQFF. In DNA form, the CDR3 reads TGTGCCAGCAGCTTCGCGGGGTTAGGTGAGCAGTTCTTC.

This chain uses TRBV7-2 with TRBJ2-5; the match to TRBD2 covers 12 bases. Trimming took 3 bases from V and 4 from J; bases not matched to a gene: 9. The CDR3 length is 17 residues. Germline CDR1 reads SGHTA; CDR2 reads FQGNSA. CDR3 loop: CASSFNRLAGGRETQYF. In DNA form, the CDR3 reads TGTGCCAGCAGCTTTAACCGGCTAGCGGGGGGGCGAGAGACCCAGTACTTC.

The DNA for the CDR3 is TGTGCCAGCAGTTTTGGGGCGGGAATTGTCAATGAGCAGTTCTTC. It is translated as CASSFGAGIVNEQFF. The chain joins TRBV27 to TRBJ2-1; D perhaps matches TRBD2 (6 bases). V was clipped by 3 bases and J by 6 bases, with 15 bases between them. The germline gives CDR1 MNHEY, CDR2 SMNVEV (reference sequence). This CDR3 has 15 residues.

V and J are TRBV15 and TRBJ2-3; D might be TRBD2 (5 bases). CDR3 length: 15 amino acids. Germline V gene lookup returns CDR1 LNHNV and CDR2 YYDKDF (reference sequence). Trimming took off 11 bases at V and 0 bases at J, with 18 bases between the two ends. The CDR3 DNA sequence: TGTGCCCTCTCGAACCCGGGAATAAGCACAGATACGCAGTATTTT. Its translation is CALSNPGISTDTQYF.

The V and J genes are TRBV7-2 and TRBJ1-1; D not resolved. Germline assignment: CDR1 SGHTA and CDR2 FQGNSA. This CDR3 spans 14 amino acids. Trimming stripped 3 bases from V and 0 bases from J, with 8 bases between. The CDR3 region has the DNA TGTGCCAGCAGCTTTGGCCCAGTGAACACTGAAGCTTTCTTT. Protein: CASSFGPVNTEAFF.

The gene calls are TRBV9 and TRBJ2-1; tentative D call: TRBD2 (6 bases). The CDR3 has 16 residues. Germline CDR1 reads SGDLS; CDR2 reads YYNGEE. Trimming took 4 bases from V and 2 from J, leaving 16 bases between them. For the CDR3, the DNA is TGTGCCAGCAGCCAAATAGGGCGCGGGACCTACAATGAGCAGTTCTTC. Translated, it gives CASSQIGRGTYNEQFF.

This rearrangement joins TRBV7-9 to TRBJ1-5; 7 bases line up with TRBD1. The V and J ends lost 4 bases and 9 bases, in that order; junction bases with no gene match: 9. Germline values: CDR1 SEHNR, CDR2 FQNEAQ (reference sequence). The CDR3 is made up of 14 amino acids. The CDR3 DNA sequence: TGTGCCAGCAGCTCACAGGGGTCCGAGGGGCCCCAGCATTTT. It is translated as CASSSQGSEGPQHF.

On this clone: The identical CDR3 is also encoded by other nucleotide sequences in the sample. This sequence joins TRBV7-9 and TRBJ1-2; D call uncertain. Germline V lookup: CDR1 SEHNR, CDR2 FQNEAQ (reference sequence). This CDR3 region has 11 residues. The germline V and J ends were trimmed by 6 bases and 5 bases, with 7 bases remaining between them. DNA of the CDR3: TGTGCCAGCAGTCGAGCATATGGCTACACCTTC. This gives the protein CASSRAYGYTF.

The chain links TRBV14 to TRBJ1-1, with D maybe TRBD1 (6 bases). In germline, CDR1 is SGHDN, CDR2 FVKESK. Trimming took off 0 bases at V and 5 bases at J, with 13 bases between the two ends. The CDR3 has 15 amino acids. CDR3 in amino acids: CASSQERGWNTEAFF. CDR3 DNA sequence: TGTGCCAGCAGCCAAGAGAGGGGGTGGAATACTGAAGCTTTCTTT.

The V call is TRBV9, the J call TRBJ1-1; D ambiguous. CDR1 is SGDLS, CDR2 YYNGEE, per germline. This CDR3 comprises 14 residues. V gave up 4 bases and J gave up 3 bases, with 13 bases separating them. The CDR3 sequence is CASSSSTVDTEAFF. The CDR3 coding sequence is TGTGCCAGCAGCTCGTCCACTGTGGACACTGAAGCTTTCTTT.

The V and J genes are TRBV13 and TRBJ2-5; unclear D gene. Between the trimmed V and J ends, which lost 0 bases and 1 base, there was a span of 9 bases. The CDR3 contains 15 residues. CDR1 is PRHDT, CDR2 FYEKMQ, per germline (reference sequence). The CDR3 sequence: CASSLGPVSQETQYF. The CDR3 DNA reads TGTGCCAGCAGCTTAGGCCCTGTGTCCCAAGAGACCCAGTACTTC.

V gene TRBV29-1 combines with J gene TRBJ1-1; no reliable D call. CDR1 and CDR2 (germline): SQVTM, ANQGSEA. This CDR3 comprises 10 residues. Trimming cost V 6 bases and J 4 bases, with 6 bases left between them. CDR3 nucleotide sequence: TGCAGCGTCTCGGTCACTGAAGCTTTCTTT. This codes for CSVSVTEAFF.

This chain uses TRBV3-1 (or the pseudogene TRBV3-2) with TRBJ1-1, with 7 bases matching TRBD1. The CDR3 totals 14 residues. V lost 2 bases to trimming and J lost 3 bases; unmatched junction nucleotides: 3. The germline gives CDR1 LGHDT, CDR2 YNNKEL (reference sequence). The CDR3 nucleotides are TGTGCCAGCAGCCAATGGGACAGCGACACTGAAGCTTTCTTT. It specifies CASSQWDSDTEAFF.